The entry below gives a single TCR beta chain sequence along with its context. This sample stems from a study of blood T cell repertoires in COVID-19. Sequenced by immunoSEQ multiplex PCR; TCRdb stores in-frame clones only, minus some. The data contain 300,000 to 350,000 clones, around 91% of them seen just once; the ten biggest clones take up roughly 3.3%. V was trimmed by 6 bases and J by 4 bases, leaving 13 bases between them. Germline-derived CDR1 and CDR2 are MNHEY and SVGAGI. CDR3 length: 14 amino acids. The sequenced sample was peripheral blood. The genes are TRBV6-5 and TRBJ1-5; D perhaps matches TRBD1 (6 bases). The sequence came from a woman between 18 and 29 years old who had recovered from COVID-19. CDR3 residues: CASRHGQKNQPQHF. CDR3 nucleotide sequence: TGTGCCAGCAGGCACGGACAGAAAAATCAGCCCCAGCATTTT.